The 21 T cell receptor beta chains given below trace back to one sample, sequenced in a study of control samples from healthy donors and cancer patients. Clones were sequenced by immunoSEQ multiplex PCR, and TCRdb holds only the in-frame ones, with some missing. The table shows 95,000 to 150,000 clones, with 80% to 90% occurring only once. Material for sequencing was blood. The source is a man under 40 in good health.

A note on this clone: The junction departs from the called germline gene at one end, perhaps through a read error. V gene TRBV10-3 combines with J gene TRBJ1-1; perhaps TRBD1 as D (5 bases). CDR3 length equals 16 residues. The V gene's germline CDR1 is ENHRY and CDR2 SYGVKD. CDR3 in amino acids: CTIGADLDPTNTEAFF. The CDR3 coding sequence is TGTACCATCGGGGCGGATCTGGACCCAACGAACACTGAAGCTTTCTTT.

This clone was seen only once. The chain joins TRBV4-1 to TRBJ1-1, with D tentatively TRBD1 (6 bases). Per the germline V gene, CDR1 is MGHRA and CDR2 is YSYEKL. The V gene lost 4 bases and the J gene lost 1 base, with 10 bases spanning the gap. This CDR3 has 14 amino acids. CDR3 sequence: CASSRWTENTEAFF. For the CDR3, the DNA is TGCGCCAGCAGCCGCTGGACAGAGAACACTGAAGCTTTCTTT.

The chain links TRBV30 to TRBJ1-2; no clear D gene. Germline loops: CDR1 GTSNPN, CDR2 SVGIG (reference sequence). Trimming pared 2 bases from V and 1 base from J, leaving 2 bases between. The CDR3 extends over 11 amino acids. CDR3 protein: CAWSLNYGYTF. CDR3 nucleotide sequence: TGTGCCTGGAGTCTTAACTATGGCTACACCTTC.

The chain employs TRBV15 and TRBJ1-5, with 9 bases that match TRBD1. Germline CDR1 is LNHNV and CDR2 is YYDKDF (reference sequence). The CDR3 runs to 16 residues. The junction had 13 bases not matched to a gene; V was cut back by 8 bases and J by 5 bases. Here the CDR3 DNA reads TGTGCCACCGCCCGGGGACAGGGACAGGGTGATCAGCCCCAGCATTTT. Translating it yields CATARGQGQGDQPQHF.

V gene TRBV24-1 combines with J gene TRBJ2-3; TRBD2 is a possible D gene (6 bases). CDR1 and CDR2 from the germline V gene are KGHDR and SFDVKD. The V end was cut by 4 bases, the J end by 4 bases, with 14 bases between. The CDR3 is 15 amino acids. The CDR3 reads CATSENRGTPDTQYF. The CDR3 DNA is TGTGCCACCAGTGAAAACCGGGGGACCCCAGATACGCAGTATTTT.

This chain links TRBV30 with TRBJ1-2; D is unclear. The CDR3 covers 15 residues. Deletions cut 1 base from V and 2 bases from J, with 14 bases between. Germline V gene data show CDR1 as GTSNPN and CDR2 as SVGIG (reference sequence). The CDR3 nucleotides are TGTGCCTGGAGTGGCATAACAGCGGCGAACTATGGCTACACCTTC. Translation gives CAWSGITAANYGYTF.

The chain joins TRBV5-1 to TRBJ2-3, with TRBD1 as a possible D gene (5 bases). The CDR3 has 14 residues. The germline V and J ends were trimmed by 0 bases and 4 bases, with 9 bases remaining between them. Germline-derived CDR1 and CDR2 are SGHRS and YFSETQ. The CDR3 spells CASSLGRVPDTQYF. The CDR3 DNA reads as TGCGCCAGCAGCTTGGGCAGGGTCCCAGATACGCAGTATTTT.

This chain links TRBV7-3 with TRBJ2-3; 13 bases agree with TRBD2. This CDR3 contains 16 residues. The germline CDR1 and CDR2 sequences are SGHTA and FQGTGA. V lost 5 bases and J lost 6; bases outside the gene matches: 8. The CDR3, as DNA: TGTGCCAGCAGCCCCTCGGGACTAGCGGGGAGGGATACGCAGTATTTT. Protein: CASSPSGLAGRDTQYF.

The V call is TRBV5-4, the J call TRBJ2-2, with 7 bases fitting TRBD1. CDR1 is SGHNT, CDR2 YYREEE, per germline (reference sequence). J was trimmed by 7 bases and V by 0 bases; bases with no gene match: 9. CDR3 length: 16 residues. Here the CDR3 reads CASSLAEGAGIGELFF. The CDR3 coding sequence is TGTGCCAGCAGCTTGGCCGAGGGGGCAGGAATCGGGGAGCTGTTTTTT.

The chain recombines TRBV27 with TRBJ1-2; TRBD1 is a possible D gene (6 bases). The CDR3 consists of 15 residues. V gave up 5 bases and J gave up 4 bases, with 17 bases separating them. The germline V gene encodes CDR1 MNHEY and CDR2 SMNVEV (reference sequence). The CDR3 region has the DNA TGTGCCAGCAGTCCCCGAGGGGGTAGGAGCTATGGCTACACCTTC. Amino acids: CASSPRGGRSYGYTF.

The chain joins TRBV29-1 to TRBJ2-1; D call uncertain. With 7 bases removed from V and 9 bases from J, the gap between germline ends came to 13 bases. This CDR3 has 11 amino acids. The germline V gene encodes CDR1 SQVTM and CDR2 ANQGSEA. The CDR3 sequence: CSAGRYAEQFF. DNA for the CDR3: TGCAGCGCTGGACGGTATGCTGAGCAGTTCTTC.

The rearrangement joins TRBV2 to TRBJ1-3, with TRBD1 matching 9 bases. The junction had 9 bases not matched to a gene; V was cut back by 8 bases and J by 4 bases. This CDR3 has 15 residues. Germline CDR1 SNHLY, CDR2 FYNNEI. The CDR3 reads CASWLTTGGGNTIYF. CDR3 nucleotides: TGTGCCAGCTGGCTGACCACAGGGGGCGGAAACACCATATATTTT.

This chain connects TRBV12-3 or TRBV12-4 to TRBJ1-5; D gene ambiguous. Trimming took off 6 bases at V and 4 bases at J, with 10 bases between the two ends. The CDR3 has 13 amino acids. The CDR3 is CASRMDGNQPQHF. The CDR3 DNA reads as TGTGCCAGCAGAATGGACGGTAATCAGCCCCAGCATTTT.

V gene TRBV15 combines with J gene TRBJ1-1; TRBD1 might be the D (5 bases). This CDR3 comprises 14 residues. CDR1 and CDR2 from the germline V gene are LNHNV and YYDKDF (reference sequence). Deletions cut 0 bases from V and 5 bases from J, with 10 bases between. The CDR3 protein is CATSRDTWTTEAFF. The CDR3 DNA follows: TGTGCCACCAGCAGAGATACTTGGACAACTGAAGCTTTCTTT.

This sequence joins TRBV20-1 and TRBJ1-1, with D uncertain. CDR1 DFQATT and CDR2 SNEGSKA come from the germline V gene (reference sequence). V was cut by 5 bases and J by 11 bases, with 15 bases left in between. The CDR3 is 11 residues long. The CDR3 is CSAEDWEEAFF. The CDR3 region has the DNA TGCAGTGCTGAGGACTGGGAGGAGGCTTTCTTT.

The chain recombines TRBV29-1 with TRBJ1-1, with D tentatively TRBD1 (5 bases). The CDR3 covers 13 residues. Germline V gives CDR1 SQVTM, CDR2 ANQGSEA. V was pared by 6 bases and J by 3 bases, with 14 bases between. CDR3 DNA sequence: TGCAGCGTAGGGTGGGGGTTGGACACTGAAGCTTTCTTT. It yields the protein CSVGWGLDTEAFF.

This clone was counted only a few times. The chain carries TRBV12-3 or TRBV12-4 and TRBJ1-5; tentative D call: TRBD1 (5 bases). CDR3 length equals 12 residues. V was pared by 10 bases and J by 5 bases, with 12 bases between. The CDR3 here is CAIRVGDQPQHF. The CDR3 DNA follows: TGTGCCATCAGGGTGGGCGATCAGCCCCAGCATTTT.

This chain joins TRBV7-8 and TRBJ2-2, with D perhaps TRBD1 or TRBD2 (6 bases each). Trimming took off 4 bases at V and 4 bases at J, with 10 bases between the two ends. Germline loops: CDR1 SGHVS, CDR2 FQNEAQ. This CDR3 comprises 14 residues. DNA of the CDR3: TGTGCCAGCAGCTCATGGGGGGCCACCGGGGAGCTGTTTTTT. This translates into CASSSWGATGELFF.

The chain joins TRBV19 to TRBJ1-2; a possible D gene is TRBD1 (5 bases). Germline V lookup: CDR1 LNHDA, CDR2 SQIVND (reference sequence). V lost 10 bases to trimming and J lost 1 base, with 19 bases between them. The CDR3 spans 15 residues. The CDR3 region is CAISPGTANNYGYTF. The DNA of the CDR3 is TGTGCCATAAGTCCCGGGACGGCTAATAACTATGGCTACACCTTC.

A word on this clone: No conserved phenylalanine or tryptophan is present at the end of the CDR3, so a read error is the likely explanation. The DNA is left out, because the CDR3 cannot be placed on it with certainty; the CDR3 is given as TCRdb lists it. This chain links TRBV30 with TRBJ1-2. The CDR3 adds up to 11 amino acids, both ends counted. From germline, CDR1 is GTSNPN and CDR2 SVGIG (reference sequence). CDR3 in amino acids: CAWSRKGPGTI.

The sample holds many counts of this clone. The V call is TRBV4-1, the J call TRBJ1-1, with D unresolved. Germline V lookup: CDR1 MGHRA, CDR2 YSYEKL. V was pared by 0 bases and J by 4 bases, with 12 bases between. This CDR3 contains 15 residues. The CDR3 DNA reads TGCGCCAGCAGCCAAGAACGGGCAGTTACCACTGAAGCTTTCTTT. Its translation: CASSQERAVTTEAFF.